This TCR beta chain was sequenced during a study of a mutant IDH1 vaccine in newly diagnosed glioma. At the level of the study: Patients received vaccination from 4-6 weeks after radiotherapy alone, or with temozolomide cycles. Patients previously underwent radiotherapy, temozolomide, or both, and most underwent both.

Note on this clone: Its target is not known.

This CDR3 comprises 13 residues. Per germline, CDR1 LNHDA and CDR2 SQIVND (reference sequence). Trimming removed 2 bases from V and 6 bases from J, with 9 bases in between. Produced via immunoSEQ multiplex PCR; TCRdb's table is partial and in-frame only. This table has about 94,000 clones, about nine tenths appearing once. Stated time point: week 47, end of study. Topical imiquimod was applied with each vaccine dose, which held 300 ug of mutant IDH1 20-mer peptide. General observations from the study: Apparently, pseudoprogression bore no relation to changes among the top peripheral T cell clonotypes. Immune responses arising from the vaccine appeared in approximately 93% of patients.

The TCR comes from a woman in her 50s with glioma. The rearrangement uses TRBV19 and TRBJ2-3; D unclear. The sequenced sample was PBMCs, obtained from a glioma patient whose treatment included an IDH1 peptide vaccine. The CDR3 sequence: CASSIIGSDTQYF. The CDR3 DNA sequence: TGTGCCAGTAGTATAATAGGGTCTGATACGCAGTATTTT.